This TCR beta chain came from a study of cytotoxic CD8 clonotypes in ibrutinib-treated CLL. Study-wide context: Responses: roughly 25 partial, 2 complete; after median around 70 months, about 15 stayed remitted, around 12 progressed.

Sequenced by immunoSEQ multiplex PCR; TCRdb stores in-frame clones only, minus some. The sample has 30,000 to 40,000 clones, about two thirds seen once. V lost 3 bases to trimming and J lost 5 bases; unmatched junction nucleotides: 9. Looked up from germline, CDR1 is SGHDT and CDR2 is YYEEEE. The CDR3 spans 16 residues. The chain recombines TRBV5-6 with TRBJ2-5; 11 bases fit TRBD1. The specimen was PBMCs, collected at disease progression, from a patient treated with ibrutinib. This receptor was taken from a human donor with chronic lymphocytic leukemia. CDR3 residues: CASSSGQGASRETQYF. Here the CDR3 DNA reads TGTGCCAGCAGCTCAGGACAGGGGGCAAGTAGGGAGACCCAGTACTTC.